Following are 29 T cell receptor beta chains from one sample sequenced in a study of T cell responses to AZD1222 COVID-19 vaccine. The data were produced by immunoSEQ multiplex PCR, yet TCRdb's version contains in-frame clones alone and is incomplete. The sample records some 200,000 clones, 88% being singletons. Sequenced material: peripheral blood, taken 28 days after the second AZD1222 dose. Receptors originate from an adult who received the AZD1222 COVID-19 vaccine.

The V and J genes are TRBV12-3 or TRBV12-4 and TRBJ1-2; 7 bases map to TRBD1. Trimming removed 7 bases from V and 7 bases from J; junction bases left unmatched: 6. The CDR3 spans 12 residues. The CDR3 protein is CASTQGGSGYTF. DNA for the CDR3: TGTGCCAGCACCCAGGGGGGGAGTGGCTACACCTTC.

The genes are TRBV5-1 and TRBJ2-7, with D possibly being TRBD2 (6 bases). Trimming pared 4 bases from V and 6 bases from J, leaving 17 bases between. Per the germline V gene, CDR1 is SGHRS and CDR2 is YFSETQ. The CDR3 runs to 14 residues. DNA of the CDR3: TGCGCCAGCAGCCCGGGACTCTTAACCGGCGAGCAGTACTTC. Its protein is CASSPGLLTGEQYF.

This clone was seen a single time. V usage is TRBV28 and J usage is TRBJ1-5; D remains ambiguous. Trimming removed 3 bases from V and 7 bases from J, with 7 bases in between. CDR1 and CDR2 from the germline V gene are MDHEN and SYDVKM. The CDR3 is 12 residues long. CDR3 loop: CASSLPGQPQHF. For the CDR3, the DNA is TGTGCCAGCAGTTTGCCCGGGCAGCCCCAGCATTTT.

This clone was picked up one time. The rearrangement links TRBV6-2 or TRBV6-3 to TRBJ2-3; TRBD2 agrees at 11 bases. In germline, CDR1 is MNHEY, CDR2 SVGEGT. V lost 2 bases, J lost 6 bases, and 4 bases stayed unmatched. The CDR3 length is 15 residues. In DNA, the CDR3 is TGTGCCAGCAGTTACGGGACTAGCGGCGCGGATACGCAGTATTTT. Translated, it gives CASSYGTSGADTQYF.

Only a few counts were recorded for this clone. The rearrangement uses TRBV7-2 and TRBJ1-5; TRBD1 aligns across 9 bases. Germline loops: CDR1 SGHTA, CDR2 FQGNSA. The CDR3 consists of 16 residues. Losses at the gene ends were 1 base for V and 5 bases for J; bases not matched to a gene: 6. CDR3 in amino acids: CASSLVGTGRDQPQHF. DNA of the CDR3: TGTGCCAGCAGCTTAGTTGGGACAGGGAGGGATCAGCCCCAGCATTTT.

This clone showed up just a few times. This chain connects TRBV28 to TRBJ2-7, with D possibly matching TRBD2 (6 bases). Trimming cost V 7 bases and J 3 bases, with 16 bases left between them. Looked up from germline, CDR1 is MDHEN and CDR2 is SYDVKM. The CDR3 consists of 14 residues. CDR3 nucleotide sequence: TGTGCCAGCATCCCCGGGGACTTCCTCTACGAGCAGTACTTC. Its protein product is CASIPGDFLYEQYF.

This chain connects TRBV12-5 to TRBJ2-1, with D unclear. The V gene's germline CDR1 is LGHNT and CDR2 FRNRAP. CDR3 length: 11 amino acids. V lost 7 bases and J 8 bases, leaving 9 bases between the germline ends. CDR3: CASALSDEQFF. In DNA form, the CDR3 reads TGTGCTAGTGCCCTGAGTGATGAGCAGTTCTTC.

Written as DNA, the CDR3 is TGTGCCAGCGAAGGGCTCACAGATACGCAGTATTTT. Amino acid sequence: CASEGLTDTQYF. The gene calls are TRBV12-3 or TRBV12-4 and TRBJ2-3; D is unresolved. CDR3 size: 12 residues. V shed 8 bases and J shed 2 bases, with 8 bases lying between them.

In this sample, this clone turned up a few times. J is TRBJ1-2 and V is TRBV28; D is uncertain. Between the trimmed V and J ends, which lost 2 bases and 5 bases, there was a span of 12 bases. This CDR3 comprises 14 residues. From germline, CDR1 is MDHEN and CDR2 SYDVKM. The CDR3 reads CASSLARTSYGYTF. The CDR3 DNA reads TGTGCCAGCAGTTTAGCCAGGACTTCTTATGGCTACACCTTC.

The chain couples TRBV4-3 to TRBJ1-6; D is undetermined. The V gene lost 1 base and the J gene lost 6 bases, with 7 bases spanning the gap. Germline lookup yields CDR1 LGHNA and CDR2 YSLEER. The CDR3 has 14 residues. The CDR3 DNA follows: TGCGCCAGCAGCCAAGTCCGGGGTAATTCACCCCTCCACTTT. Residues: CASSQVRGNSPLHF.

The CDR3 sequence is CASSAPGQGYYEQYF. The CDR3 nucleotides read TGTGCCAGCAGCGCACCGGGACAGGGATACTACGAGCAGTACTTC. The rearrangement uses TRBV7-9 and TRBJ2-7, with 9 bases fitting TRBD1. The CDR3 has 15 residues. J gave up 3 bases and V 5 bases, and 8 bases lay outside the gene matches. Per germline, CDR1 SEHNR and CDR2 FQNEAQ (reference sequence).

The chain has TRBV18 and TRBJ2-7; TRBD2 agrees at 11 bases. With V trimmed by 1 base and J by 1 base, 18 bases remained unmatched. CDR1 and CDR2 (germline): KGHSH, LQKENI. The CDR3 contains 21 residues. CDR3 loop: CASSPLRTGALLAGGSYEQYF. CDR3 DNA: TGTGCCAGCTCACCACTTAGGACAGGGGCCCTCCTAGCGGGGGGATCCTACGAGCAGTACTTC. Drawing the rest from reference TRBV18 and TRBJ2-7, the complete variable domain is NAGVMQNPRHLVRRRGQEARLRCSPMKGHSHVYWYRQLPEEGLKFMVYLQKENIIDESGMPKERFSAEFPKEGPSILRIQQVVRGDSAAYFCASSPLRTGALLAGGSYEQYFGPGTRLTVT.

The V call is TRBV7-9, the J call TRBJ1-2; 7 nucleotides match TRBD1. Germline V lookup: CDR1 SEHNR, CDR2 FQNEAQ (reference sequence). V shed 0 bases and J 7 bases; nucleotides not matched to a gene: 11. This CDR3 is 16 amino acids long. This CDR3 is CASSLASTTGAGGYTF. CDR3 DNA sequence: TGTGCCAGCAGCTTAGCTTCCACAACAGGGGCCGGTGGCTACACCTTC. Filled out from reference TRBV7-9 and TRBJ1-2, the complete variable domain reads DTGVSQNPRHKITKRGQNVTFRCDPISEHNRLYWYRQTLGQGPEFLTYFQNEAQLEKSRLLSDRFSAERPKGSFSTLEIQRTEQGDSAMYLCASSLASTTGAGGYTFGSGTRLTVV.

The chain carries TRBV19 and TRBJ1-5; D gene ambiguous. The CDR3 length is 13 residues. Per the germline V gene, CDR1 is LNHDA and CDR2 is SQIVND (reference sequence). Trimming left V 5 bases short and J 10 bases short, with 15 bases between. The DNA of the CDR3 is TGTGCCAGTAGTGAGGACCTCCGCGGACCCCAGCATTTT. Translating gives CASSEDLRGPQHF. Together with reference TRBV19 and TRBJ1-5, the CDR3 gives the full variable domain: DGGITQSPKYLFRKEGQNVTLSCEQNLNHDAMYWYRQDPGQGLRLIYYSQIVNDFQKGDIAEGYSVSREKKESFPLTVTSAQKNPTAFYLCASSEDLRGPQHFGDGTRLSIL.

Points on this clone: One end of the junction varies from germline; a read error may be responsible. This rearrangement joins TRBV7-9 to TRBJ2-7, with 8 bases fitting TRBD2. The V gene's germline CDR1 is SEHNR and CDR2 FQNEAQ (reference sequence). There are 14 residues in the CDR3. The CDR3 spells CASSVAGSSYEQYF. The CDR3 DNA reads TGTGCCAGCAGCGTAGCGGGATCCTCCTACGAGCAGTACTTC. The complete variable domain, with remaining parts taken from reference TRBV7-9 and TRBJ2-7, reads DTGVSQNPRHKITKRGQNVTFRCDPISEHNRLYWYRQTLGQGPEFLTYFQNEAQLEKSRLLSDRFSAERPKGSFSTLEIQRTEQGDSAMYLCASSVAGSSYEQYFGPGTRLTVT.

This clone occurred once. The rearrangement joins TRBV28 to TRBJ2-2; 7 nucleotides align to TRBD2. The ends lost 10 bases at V and 6 bases at J; junction bases unmatched: 8. Germline V gene data show CDR1 as MDHEN and CDR2 as SYDVKM. The CDR3 has 13 residues. CDR3 DNA sequence: TGTGCCACCGGGCGGGAGTTCGCCGGGGAGCTGTTTTTT. This gives the protein CATGREFAGELFF. Full variable domain (outside the CDR3, taken from reference TRBV28 and TRBJ2-2): DVKVTQSSRYLVKRTGEKVFLECVQDMDHENMFWYRQDPGLGLRLIYFSYDVKMKEKGDIPEGYSVSREKKERFSLILESASTNQTSMYLCATGREFAGELFFGEGSRLTVL.

V usage is TRBV11-2 and J usage is TRBJ2-7; D remains ambiguous. The V end lost 5 bases, the J end lost 7 bases, and 12 bases lay between the germline ends. Germline-derived CDR1 and CDR2 are SGHAT and FQNNGV. This CDR3 is 12 amino acids long. The CDR3 DNA follows: TGTGCCAGCAGCCCCGTAGGAGAGGAGCAGTACTTC. It is translated as CASSPVGEEQYF.

The CDR3 coding sequence is TGTGCCAGCAGTTTGGTACAGGGGGCGCTTCTCGCTTTCTTT. Protein: CASSLVQGALLAFF. The V and J genes are TRBV27 and TRBJ1-1; 9 bases are a match to TRBD1. Germline trimming cut 3 bases from V and 11 bases from J; bases unmatched to any gene: 10. Germline CDR1 MNHEY, CDR2 SMNVEV (reference sequence). CDR3 length: 14 amino acids.

The table lists this clone with a count of one. The chain couples TRBV5-1 to TRBJ1-5; 7 nucleotides align to TRBD1. Germline V gives CDR1 SGHRS, CDR2 YFSETQ. The CDR3 length is 14 residues. V trimming: 4 bases; J trimming: 5 bases; junction bases outside the gene matches: 6. The CDR3 here is CASSPGQRDQPQHF. For the CDR3, the DNA is TGCGCCAGCAGCCCGGGACAGAGGGATCAGCCCCAGCATTTT.

V and J are TRBV3-1 (or the pseudogene TRBV3-2) and TRBJ1-2; TRBD1 aligns across 8 bases. The ends lost 1 base at V and 8 bases at J; junction bases unmatched: 6. Germline V gene lookup returns CDR1 LGHDT and CDR2 YNNKEL (reference sequence). The CDR3 extends over 14 amino acids. For the CDR3, the DNA is TGTGCCAGCAGCCAAGGGCTATCAGGGGGCGGCTACACCTTC. This encodes CASSQGLSGGGYTF.

The J gene is TRBJ2-1, the V gene TRBV6-5; D could derive from TRBD1 or TRBD2 (5 bases each). The V and J ends lost 6 bases and 14 bases respectively, with 17 bases between them. This CDR3 has 12 amino acids. Germline V lookup: CDR1 MNHEY, CDR2 SVGAGI. CDR3 sequence reads: CASRGDQGMEFF. The CDR3 coding sequence is TGTGCCAGCAGGGGGGACCAAGGGATGGAGTTCTTC.

This clone was counted once. V and J are TRBV4-3 and TRBJ2-2, with D possibly TRBD2 on 6 matching bases. The CDR3 is made up of 14 amino acids. V lost 8 bases and J 7 bases, leaving 17 bases between the germline ends. Germline CDR1 is LGHNA and CDR2 is YSLEER. The CDR3 here is CASRPPGVGGELFF. The CDR3 DNA follows: TGCGCCAGCCGGCCCCCGGGGGTTGGCGGGGAGCTGTTTTTT.

The chain joins TRBV7-2 to TRBJ1-1; 7 nucleotides line up with TRBD1. In germline, CDR1 is SGHTA, CDR2 FQGNSA. V gave up 5 bases and J gave up 0 bases; unmatched junction bases: 3. This CDR3 has 14 amino acids. CDR3 amino acids: CASSIGQVNTEAFF. CDR3 coding DNA: TGTGCCAGCAGCATCGGACAGGTGAACACTGAAGCTTTCTTT. Full variable domain (remainder filled in from reference TRBV7-2 and TRBJ1-1): GAGVSQSPSNKVTEKGKDVELRCDPISGHTALYWYRQSLGQGLEFLIYFQGNSAPDKSGLPSDRFSAERTGGSVSTLTIQRTQQEDSAVYLCASSIGQVNTEAFFGQGTRLTVV.

As DNA, the CDR3 is TGTGCCAGCAGCCAGGGACAGGGATGGAACACTGAAGCTTTCTTT. It translates to CASSQGQGWNTEAFF. The chain uses TRBV3-1 (or the pseudogene TRBV3-2) and TRBJ1-1, with 9 bases aligning to TRBD1. Losses at the gene ends were 3 bases for V and 1 base for J; bases not matched to a gene: 3. Germline V gene data show CDR1 as LGHDT and CDR2 as YNNKEL (reference sequence). This CDR3 region has 15 residues.

CDR3 sequence reads: CASSPQQGGIGELFF. CDR3 bases: TGTGCCAGCAGTCCCCAACAGGGCGGAATCGGGGAGCTGTTTTTT. The J gene is TRBJ2-2, the V gene TRBV28, with D maybe TRBD1 (6 bases). Germline values: CDR1 MDHEN, CDR2 SYDVKM. The CDR3 is made up of 15 amino acids. Trimming left V 5 bases short and J 7 bases short, with 17 bases between.

This chain uses TRBV5-1 with TRBJ1-4; 10 bases fit TRBD1. Germline CDR1 SGHRS, CDR2 YFSETQ. The junction had 2 bases not matched to a gene; V was cut back by 4 bases and J by 5 bases. CDR3 length equals 14 residues. CDR3 DNA sequence: TGCGCCAGCAGCGGACAGGGGGGGAATGAAAAACTGTTTTTT. This sequence encodes CASSGQGGNEKLFF.

The chain couples TRBV5-1 to TRBJ2-3, with D perhaps TRBD1 (5 bases). The V gene lost 0 bases and the J gene lost 3 bases, with 8 bases spanning the gap. The germline V gene encodes CDR1 SGHRS and CDR2 YFSETQ. The CDR3 is made up of 14 amino acids. CDR3 sequence: CASSLGQLTDTQYF. The CDR3 DNA follows: TGCGCCAGCAGCTTGGGACAGCTGACAGATACGCAGTATTTT.

The genes are TRBV30 and TRBJ1-5; D might be TRBD1 (6 bases). Trimming took 3 bases from V and 0 from J, leaving 15 bases between them. Germline V CDR1 and CDR2: GTSNPN, SVGIG (reference sequence). The CDR3 consists of 16 residues. The CDR3 region is CAWSPRDNNSNQPQHF. Here the CDR3 DNA reads TGTGCCTGGAGCCCGAGGGACAATAATAGCAATCAGCCCCAGCATTTT.

V is TRBV11-2 and J is TRBJ2-7; D might be TRBD2 (5 bases). Per germline, CDR1 SGHAT and CDR2 FQNNGV. The CDR3 has 14 amino acids. V was cut by 0 bases and J by 3 bases, with 9 bases left in between. The CDR3 region has the DNA TGTGCCAGCAGCTTAGAGCGGGCGAGCTACGAGCAGTACTTC. Its translation is CASSLERASYEQYF.